This T cell receptor beta chain emerged from a study of shared clonotypes between healthy human individuals. Trimming pared 6 bases from V and 4 bases from J, leaving 6 bases between. The germline V gene encodes CDR1 MDHEN and CDR2 SYDVKM. This CDR3 has 11 residues. A deep-level run was used for the assay. Original processing notes: Filtering of immunoSEQ junctional sequences could not match full-length read filtering. TCRdb keeps only in-frame clones here, not all; method: immunoSEQ multiplex PCR. From that table come the V and J calls and clone size; the DNA was used to work out D and trimming. The sample lists around 610,000 clones; approximately 96% were seen once. Naivety among CD8 cells was defined by CD45RO negativity and positive CCR7 selection, thereby excluding terminally differentiated effector memory CD45RA+ cells.

The rearrangement joins TRBV28 to TRBJ1-1; D remains unclear. The sequencing sample was made of naive CD8+ T cells sorted from blood. The clonotype comes from a woman aged 30 to 39 in good health. This CDR3 reads CASRVSTEAFF. DNA of the CDR3: TGTGCCAGCAGGGTCAGCACTGAAGCTTTCTTT.